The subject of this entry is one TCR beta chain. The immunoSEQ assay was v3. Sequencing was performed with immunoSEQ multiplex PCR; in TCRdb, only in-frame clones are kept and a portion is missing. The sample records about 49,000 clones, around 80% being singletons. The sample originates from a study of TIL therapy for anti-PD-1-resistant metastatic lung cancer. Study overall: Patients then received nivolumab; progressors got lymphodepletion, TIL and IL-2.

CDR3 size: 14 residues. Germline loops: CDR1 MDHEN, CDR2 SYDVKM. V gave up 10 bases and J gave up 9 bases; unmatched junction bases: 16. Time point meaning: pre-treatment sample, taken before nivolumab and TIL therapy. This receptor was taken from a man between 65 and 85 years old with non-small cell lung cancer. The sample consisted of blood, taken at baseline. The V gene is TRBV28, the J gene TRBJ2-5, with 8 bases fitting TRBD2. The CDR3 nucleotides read TGTGCCATCCGGGGCTCCGGGGGGGACGGCGCCCAGTACTTC. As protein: CAIRGSGGDGAQYF.